This TCR beta chain was retrieved from a study of STAT3 mutations in large granular lymphocyte leukemia. General observations from the study: At least one immunodominant TCR beta clonotype appeared in every T-cell large granular lymphocyte leukemia patient.

Sequencing was performed with immunoSEQ multiplex PCR; in TCRdb, only in-frame clones are kept and a portion is missing. The sample lists more than 9,000 clones, approximately 90% occurring once. About this clone itself: The antigen is undetermined.

The CDR3 is 18 amino acids. Germline CDR1 and CDR2: SGHNT and YYREEE (reference sequence). The junction had 14 bases not matched to a gene; V was cut back by 4 bases and J by 3 bases. The material sequenced was peripheral blood mononuclear cells. The V gene is TRBV5-4, the J gene TRBJ1-3; TRBD1 agrees at 9 bases. This clonotype was sampled from a man aged 55 to 70 with T-cell large granular lymphocyte leukemia. Some clones in this sample may be carry-over from other donors' samples. The CDR3 DNA reads TGTGCCAGCAGCCGGCCGGGACAGGGCTCGAAGGTTGGAAACACCATATATTTT. Residues: CASSRPGQGSKVGNTIYF.